Below are 16 T cell receptor beta chains sequenced from a single sample in a study of blood T cell repertoires in COVID-19. Libraries were prepared by immunoSEQ multiplex PCR; TCRdb keeps only in-frame clonotypes and omits some of them. The sample includes over 110,000 clones, about three quarters of them seen just once. The material sequenced was peripheral blood. Receptor source: a man aged 80 or over with acute or convalescent COVID-19.

The chain carries TRBV7-2 and TRBJ2-2; TRBD1 aligns across 11 bases. The CDR3 contains 15 residues. V gave up 5 bases and J gave up 4 bases; unmatched junction bases: 3. CDR1 is SGHTA and CDR2 is FQGNSA in the germline V gene. CDR3 bases: TGTGCCAGCAGCGGGGACAGGGGGGGCACCGGGGAGCTGTTTTTT. Translation gives CASSGDRGGTGELFF.

The V gene is TRBV5-5, the J gene TRBJ1-5; perhaps TRBD1 as D (5 bases). The length of the CDR3 is 16 residues. Germline-derived CDR1 and CDR2 are SGHKS and YYEKEE (reference sequence). The V and J ends lost 3 bases and 6 bases respectively, with 19 bases between them. The CDR3 spells CASSYWGAGQGQPQHF. The CDR3 nucleotides read TGTGCCAGCAGCTATTGGGGTGCGGGGCAAGGTCAGCCCCAGCATTTT.

The CDR3 spells CASSVLSASPSYNEQFF. In DNA form, the CDR3 reads TGTGCCAGCAGCGTTTTATCCGCTAGCCCCTCTTACAATGAGCAGTTCTTC. The rearrangement uses TRBV9 and TRBJ2-1; D is perhaps TRBD2 (5 bases). Germline CDR1 and CDR2: SGDLS and YYNGEE. The V gene lost 2 bases and the J gene lost 4 bases, with 19 bases spanning the gap. The CDR3 runs 17 residues. The complete variable domain, with remaining parts taken from reference TRBV9 and TRBJ2-1, reads DSGVTQTPKHLITATGQRVTLRCSPRSGDLSVYWYQQSLDQGLQFLIQYYNGEERAKGNILERFSAQQFPDLHSELNLSSLELGDSALYFCASSVLSASPSYNEQFFGPGTRLTVL.

This clone was detected only once. The V gene is TRBV30, the J gene TRBJ2-5; D uncertain. Germline V gene data show CDR1 as GTSNPN and CDR2 as SVGIG (reference sequence). The CDR3 loop spans 14 amino acids. Trimming removed 2 bases at V and 4 bases at J, with 14 bases between. The CDR3 is CAWSTSSPAETQYF. CDR3 in DNA: TGTGCCTGGAGTACTTCGAGTCCCGCAGAGACCCAGTACTTC.

Written as DNA, the CDR3 is TGCGCCAGCAGCTTGGGGGACACCGGGAGCAATCAGCCCCAGCATTTT. Residues: CASSLGDTGSNQPQHF. This chain links TRBV5-1 with TRBJ1-5; perhaps TRBD1 as D (6 bases). V lost 0 bases and J lost 1, with 11 bases in between. The CDR3 contains 16 residues. The V gene's germline CDR1 is SGHRS and CDR2 YFSETQ.

This clone has just one count. The rearrangement uses TRBV5-1 and TRBJ2-3, with D hard to call. This CDR3 spans 14 amino acids. V gave up 0 bases and J gave up 6 bases, with 11 bases separating them. Looked up from germline, CDR1 is SGHRS and CDR2 is YFSETQ. CDR3 amino acids: CASSLGALGDTQYF. In DNA, the CDR3 is TGCGCCAGCAGCTTGGGGGCCCTGGGCGATACGCAGTATTTT. Full variable domain (missing parts from reference TRBV5-1 and TRBJ2-3): KAGVTQTPRYLIKTRGQQVTLSCSPISGHRSVSWYQQTPGQGLQFLFEYFSETQRNKGNFPGRFSGRQFSNSRSEMNVSTLELGDSALYLCASSLGALGDTQYFGPGTRLTVL.

The genes are TRBV19 and TRBJ1-1, with 9 bases identical to TRBD1. The CDR3 runs 14 residues. Per germline, CDR1 LNHDA and CDR2 SQIVND (reference sequence). V lost 4 bases and J lost 6; bases outside the gene matches: 6. The CDR3 bases are TGTGCCAGTAGTACGGACAGGGGTCTGTCTGAAGCTTTCTTT. Translated, it gives CASSTDRGLSEAFF.

The chain combines TRBV16 with TRBJ1-2; 7 bases match TRBD1. The CDR3 has 15 amino acids. V lost 4 bases and J lost 2; bases outside the gene matches: 7. Germline V gene lookup returns CDR1 KGHSY and CDR2 FQNENV. CDR3 loop: CASSLFLGQNYGYTF. In nucleotides, the CDR3 is TGTGCCAGCAGCCTGTTCCTGGGACAGAACTATGGCTACACCTTC.

The chain joins TRBV29-1 to TRBJ2-3; 9 bases line up with TRBD1. The CDR3 is made up of 15 amino acids. Germline lookup yields CDR1 SQVTM and CDR2 ANQGSEA. V shed 4 bases, J shed 3 bases, and the junction held 8 bases outside the gene matches. CDR3 DNA sequence: TGCAGCGTTGGACAGGGGGGACAGCAAACAGATACGCAGTATTTT. Its protein is CSVGQGGQQTDTQYF.

The gene calls are TRBV6-2 or TRBV6-3 and TRBJ1-2, with D possibly matching TRBD1 (6 bases). The V and J ends lost 5 bases and 8 bases respectively, with 12 bases between them. The CDR3 spans 12 residues. The V gene's germline CDR1 is MNHEY and CDR2 SVGEGT. The CDR3 here is CASSQQGGGYTF. The DNA of the CDR3 is TGTGCCAGCAGTCAACAGGGAGGGGGCTACACCTTC.

This clone was seen once. The rearrangement joins TRBV18 to TRBJ1-2, with D tentatively TRBD1 (5 bases). The ends were cut back, 3 bases at V and 8 bases at J, with 22 bases in the middle. CDR3 size: 16 residues. CDR1 KGHSH and CDR2 LQKENI come from the germline V gene. The CDR3 sequence is CASSPIPTETSRGYTF. The DNA of the CDR3 is TGTGCCAGCTCACCTATCCCGACAGAGACTTCAAGGGGCTACACCTTC.

This rearrangement joins TRBV27 to TRBJ1-4, with a tentative D call TRBD1 (6 bases). CDR1 and CDR2 (germline): MNHEY, SMNVEV (reference sequence). The CDR3 totals 14 residues. Trimming took 1 base from V and 7 from J, leaving 10 bases between them. CDR3 DNA sequence: TGTGCCAGCAGTTTATTCTCACAGGGTGAAAAACTGTTTTTT. Translation gives CASSLFSQGEKLFF.

This clone was found once. The chain carries TRBV29-1 and TRBJ1-4, with D perhaps matching TRBD1 (6 bases). This CDR3 region has 14 residues. CDR1 SQVTM and CDR2 ANQGSEA come from the germline V gene. The V end was cut by 4 bases, the J end by 5 bases, with 14 bases between. The DNA of the CDR3 is TGCAGCGTTGGGTACGTGACAGGCAATGAAAAACTGTTTTTT. Translation gives CSVGYVTGNEKLFF.

V and J are TRBV25-1 and TRBJ1-5; 7 nucleotides match TRBD1. Per the germline V gene, CDR1 is MGHDK and CDR2 is SYGVNS. The J segment lost 5 bases and the V segment lost 5 bases, leaving 3 bases of the junction unmatched. This CDR3 comprises 13 residues. The CDR3 bases are TGTGCCAGCAGTACAGGGGTAGATCAGCCCCAGCATTTT. This sequence encodes CASSTGVDQPQHF.

The CDR3 DNA is TGTGCCAGTATAGAGGCCGGGGTCACTGAAGCTTTCTTT. The encoded protein is CASIEAGVTEAFF. This chain links TRBV28 with TRBJ1-1, with D unclear. The germline gives CDR1 MDHEN, CDR2 SYDVKM. CDR3 length: 13 residues. V lost 9 bases, J lost 4 bases, and 15 bases lay in between.

The rearrangement joins TRBV7-9 to TRBJ2-3; 9 nucleotides agree with TRBD2. CDR1 and CDR2 (germline): SEHNR, FQNEAQ (reference sequence). The CDR3 has 16 amino acids. Unmatched junction bases numbered 8, after V lost 5 bases and J lost 2 bases. In DNA form, the CDR3 reads TGTGCCAGCAGCATGCCGCGGGGGGGAGTCACAGATACGCAGTATTTT. This sequence encodes CASSMPRGGVTDTQYF.